The subject of this entry is one T cell receptor (beta chain). Donation came from healthy HIV-negative adults that had no recent acute infections or vaccinations. The study separated CD4+ cells into CD45RA+ naive and CD45RA-negative memory subsets. The source of the sample is a study of shared clonotypes between healthy human individuals. CDR3 length: 16 residues. Germline assignment: CDR1 SGHRS and CDR2 YFSETQ. V was pared by 4 bases and J by 2 bases, with 8 bases of the junction left unmatched. Sorted-subset replicate PCRs used 150 to 200 ng of genomic DNA. This amount corresponded to about 30,000 T cell genomes. The method was immunoSEQ multiplex PCR; TCRdb's version includes in-frame clones alone and lacks a portion of them. The sample has 2,100,000 or so clones, nearly 97% seen once.

This chain links TRBV5-1 with TRBJ2-7, with 11 bases lining up with TRBD2. This TCR was sampled from a man aged 18 to 29 in good health. Sequencing input: naive CD4+ T cells sorted from blood. Subset given: CD45RA+ positively selected. CDR3 bases: TGCGCCAGCAGCGGGGGACTAGCGGATAACACCTACGAGCAGTACTTC. Amino acids: CASSGGLADNTYEQYF. The full variable domain, its missing parts supplied by reference TRBV5-1 and TRBJ2-7, is KAGVTQTPRYLIKTRGQQVTLSCSPISGHRSVSWYQQTPGQGLQFLFEYFSETQRNKGNFPGRFSGRQFSNSRSEMNVSTLELGDSALYLCASSGGLADNTYEQYFGPGTRLTVT.